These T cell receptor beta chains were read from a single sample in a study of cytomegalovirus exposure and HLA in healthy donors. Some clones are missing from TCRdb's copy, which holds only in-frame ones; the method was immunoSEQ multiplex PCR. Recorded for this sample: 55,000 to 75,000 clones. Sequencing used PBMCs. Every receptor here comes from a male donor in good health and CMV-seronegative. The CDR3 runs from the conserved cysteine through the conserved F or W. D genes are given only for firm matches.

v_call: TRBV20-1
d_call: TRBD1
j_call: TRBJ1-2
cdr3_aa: CSAADRGSYTF
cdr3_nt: TGCAGTGCTGCGGACAGGGGAAGCTACACCTTC

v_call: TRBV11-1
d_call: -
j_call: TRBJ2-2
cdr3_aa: CASSLVLGHRTGELFF
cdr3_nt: TGTGCCAGCAGCCTCGTCCTGGGACACCGCACCGGGGAGCTGTTTTTT

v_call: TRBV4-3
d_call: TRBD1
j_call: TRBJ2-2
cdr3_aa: CASRRDRGAGELFF
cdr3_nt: TGCGCCAGCAGAAGGGACAGGGGGGCCGGGGAGCTGTTTTTT

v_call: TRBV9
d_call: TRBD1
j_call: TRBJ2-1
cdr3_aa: CASSFRPGGANNEQFF
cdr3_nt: TGTGCCAGCAGCTTCCGCCCAGGGGGAGCCAACAATGAGCAGTTCTTC

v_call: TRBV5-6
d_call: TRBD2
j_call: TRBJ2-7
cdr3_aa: CASSLRTSGRSEQYF
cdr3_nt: TGTGCCAGCAGCTTAAGGACTAGCGGGAGAAGCGAGCAGTACTTC

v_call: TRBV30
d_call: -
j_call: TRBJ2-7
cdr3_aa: CAHQDPRSLEQYF
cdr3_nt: TGTGCCCACCAGGATCCCCGTTCCCTAGAGCAGTACTTC

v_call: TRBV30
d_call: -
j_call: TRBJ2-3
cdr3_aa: CAWRGTDTSTDTQYF
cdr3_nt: TGTGCCTGGAGGGGGACTGACACTAGCACAGATACGCAGTATTTT

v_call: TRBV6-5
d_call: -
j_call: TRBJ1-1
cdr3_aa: CASGDGRSTEAFF
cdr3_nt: TGTGCCAGCGGGGATGGGAGATCCACTGAAGCTTTCTTT

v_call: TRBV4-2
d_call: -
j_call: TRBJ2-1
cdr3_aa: CASSQPRDSYNEQFF
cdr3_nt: TGTGCCAGCAGCCAGCCGCGGGACTCCTACAATGAGCAGTTCTTC

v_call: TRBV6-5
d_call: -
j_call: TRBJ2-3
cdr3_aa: CASRKPATDTQYF
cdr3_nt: TGTGCCAGCAGAAAGCCAGCGACAGATACGCAGTATTTT

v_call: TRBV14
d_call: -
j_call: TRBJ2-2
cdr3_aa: CASSQEGRANTGELFF
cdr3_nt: TGTGCCAGCAGCCAAGAAGGCAGGGCGAACACCGGGGAGCTGTTTTTT

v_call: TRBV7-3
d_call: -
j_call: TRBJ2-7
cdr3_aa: CASSPSVSAYEQYF
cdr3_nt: TGTGCCAGCAGCCCCTCGGTGAGCGCCTACGAGCAGTACTTC

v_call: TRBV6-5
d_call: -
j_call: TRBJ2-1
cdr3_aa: CASSYSTRAGGNEQFF
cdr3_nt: TGTGCCAGCAGTTACTCGACGAGGGCCGGGGGCAATGAGCAGTTCTTC

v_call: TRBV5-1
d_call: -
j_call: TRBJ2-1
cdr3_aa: CASSREHNEQFF
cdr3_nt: TGCGCCAGCAGCCGGGAGCACAATGAGCAGTTCTTC

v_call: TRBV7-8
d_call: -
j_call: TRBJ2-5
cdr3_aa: CASSLEQVETQYF
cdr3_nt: TGTGCCAGCAGCTTAGAACAGGTTGAGACCCAGTACTTC

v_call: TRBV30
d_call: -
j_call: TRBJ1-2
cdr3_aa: CACRRGAYDGYTF
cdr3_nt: TGTGCCTGTAGGCGCGGGGCTTATGATGGCTACACCTTC

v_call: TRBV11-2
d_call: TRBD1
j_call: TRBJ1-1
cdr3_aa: CASSPNRGSTEAFF
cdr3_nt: TGTGCCAGCAGCCCAAACAGGGGTTCCACTGAAGCTTTCTTT

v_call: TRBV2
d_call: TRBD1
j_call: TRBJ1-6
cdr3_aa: CASSLRQGENSPLHF
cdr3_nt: TGTGCCAGCAGTCTCCGACAGGGTGAAAATTCACCCCTACACTTT

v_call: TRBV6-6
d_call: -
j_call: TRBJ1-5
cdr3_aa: CASTPKLEQPQHF
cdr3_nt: TGTGCCAGCACTCCTAAGTTAGAGCAGCCCCAGCATTTT

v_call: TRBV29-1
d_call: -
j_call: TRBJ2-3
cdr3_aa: CSAQGGHGGHTQYF
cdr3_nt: TGCAGCGCCCAAGGCGGCCATGGGGGCCATACGCAGTATTTT

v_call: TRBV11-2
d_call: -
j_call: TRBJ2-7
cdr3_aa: CASSLDGPGEQYF
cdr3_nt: TGTGCCAGCAGCCTTGACGGCCCGGGGGAGCAGTACTTC

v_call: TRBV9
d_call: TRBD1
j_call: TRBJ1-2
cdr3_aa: CASSVGSGGNYGYTF
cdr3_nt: TGTGCCAGCAGCGTAGGATCAGGGGGCAACTATGGCTACACCTTC

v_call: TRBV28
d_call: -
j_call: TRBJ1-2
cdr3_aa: CASRLGLYYGYTF
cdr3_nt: TGTGCCAGCAGACTGGGGCTATACTATGGCTACACCTTC

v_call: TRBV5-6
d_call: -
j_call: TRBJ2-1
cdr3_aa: CASSRGWGGGGYNEQFF
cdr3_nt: TGTGCCAGCAGCCGAGGGTGGGGCGGGGGCGGGTACAATGAGCAGTTCTTC

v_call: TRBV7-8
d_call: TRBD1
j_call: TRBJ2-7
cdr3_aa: CASSLGVRDRGDEQSF
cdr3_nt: TGTGCCAGCAGCTTAGGGGTCCGGGACAGGGGGGACGAGCAGTCCTTC

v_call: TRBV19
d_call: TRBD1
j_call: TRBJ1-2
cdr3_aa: CASTGTGHLYGYTF
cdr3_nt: TGTGCCAGTACCGGGACAGGGCACCTCTATGGCTACACCTTC

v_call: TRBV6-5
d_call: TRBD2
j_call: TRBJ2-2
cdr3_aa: CASSYAAGANTGELFF
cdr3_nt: TGTGCCAGCAGTTACGCTGCGGGGGCGAACACCGGGGAGCTGTTTTTT

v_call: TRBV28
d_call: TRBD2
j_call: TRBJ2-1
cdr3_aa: CASSRPTSGGLSYNEQFF
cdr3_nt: TGTGCCAGCAGCCGCCCAACTAGCGGGGGCCTCTCCTACAATGAACAGTTCTTC

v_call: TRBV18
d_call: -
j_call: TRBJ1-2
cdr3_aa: CASSLQGDYTF
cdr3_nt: TGTGCCAGCTCACTACAGGGAGACTACACCTTC

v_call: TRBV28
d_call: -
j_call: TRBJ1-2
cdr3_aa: CASSLWRTNYGYTF
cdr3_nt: TGTGCCAGCAGTTTATGGAGGACAAACTATGGCTACACCTTC

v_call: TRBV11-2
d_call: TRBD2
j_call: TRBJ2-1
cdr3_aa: CASSLAFGTSGYNEQFF
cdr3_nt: TGTGCCAGCAGCTTAGCTTTTGGGACTAGCGGTTACAATGAGCAGTTCTTC

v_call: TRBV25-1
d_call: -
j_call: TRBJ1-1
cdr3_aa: CASRLTDRNTEAFF
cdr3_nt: TGTGCCAGCCGGCTGACGGACAGGAACACTGAAGCTTTCTTT

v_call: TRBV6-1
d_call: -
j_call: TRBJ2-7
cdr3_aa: CASSEYRVGEQYF
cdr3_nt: TGTGCCAGCAGTGAATACAGGGTAGGCGAGCAGTACTTC

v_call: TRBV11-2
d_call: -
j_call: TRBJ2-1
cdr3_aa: CASSLDYGSLGEQFF
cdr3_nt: TGTGCCAGCAGCTTGGATTACGGATCCCTCGGGGAGCAGTTCTTC

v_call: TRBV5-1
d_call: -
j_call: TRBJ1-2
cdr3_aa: CASSADTNRAGYTF
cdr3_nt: TGCGCCAGCAGCGCCGACACGAACAGAGCTGGCTACACCTTC

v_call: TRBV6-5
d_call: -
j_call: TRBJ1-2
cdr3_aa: CASSSLRGDGYTF
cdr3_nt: TGTGCCAGCAGTTCCCTGCGCGGGGACGGCTACACCTTC

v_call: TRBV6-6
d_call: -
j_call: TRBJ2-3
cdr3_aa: CASSYRGRGDTQYF
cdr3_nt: TGTGCCAGCAGTTACAGAGGCCGTGGGGATACGCAGTATTTT

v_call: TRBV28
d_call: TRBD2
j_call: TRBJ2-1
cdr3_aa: CASSALAGGGRNEQFF
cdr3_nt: TGTGCCAGCAGCGCTCTAGCGGGAGGAGGGAGGAATGAGCAGTTCTTC

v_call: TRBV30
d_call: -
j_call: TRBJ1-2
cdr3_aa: CAWTTDYRAIGGYTF
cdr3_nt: TGTGCCTGGACAACTGACTACAGGGCGATTGGTGGCTACACCTTC

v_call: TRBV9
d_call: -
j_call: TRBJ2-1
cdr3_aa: CASSVEGWRGNEQFF
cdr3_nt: TGTGCCAGCAGCGTAGAGGGGTGGAGGGGCAATGAGCAGTTCTTC

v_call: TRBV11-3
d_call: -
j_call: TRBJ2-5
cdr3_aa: CASSLGFGVNQETQYF
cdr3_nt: TGTGCCAGCAGCTTAGGATTCGGGGTGAATCAAGAGACCCAGTACTTC

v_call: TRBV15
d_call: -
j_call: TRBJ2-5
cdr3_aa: CATSRSGFFEEQYF
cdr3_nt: TGTGCCACCAGCAGGTCGGGGTTTTTTGAGGAGCAGTACTTC

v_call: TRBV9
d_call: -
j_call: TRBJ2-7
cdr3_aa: CASSVDLAGEQYF
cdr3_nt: TGTGCCAGCAGCGTAGACCTAGCCGGAGAGCAGTACTTC

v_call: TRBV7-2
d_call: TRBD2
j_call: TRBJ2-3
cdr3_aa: CASSNSGITDTQYF
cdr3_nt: TGTGCCAGCAGCAATAGCGGGATCACAGATACGCAGTATTTT

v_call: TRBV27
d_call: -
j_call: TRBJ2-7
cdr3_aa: CASSLGGTYEQYF
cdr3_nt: TGTGCCAGCAGCCTTGGCGGGACCTACGAGCAGTACTTC

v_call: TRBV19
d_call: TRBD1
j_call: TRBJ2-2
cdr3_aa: CASSFGQGFPGELFF
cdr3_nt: TGTGCCAGTAGTTTCGGACAGGGGTTCCCCGGGGAGCTGTTTTTT

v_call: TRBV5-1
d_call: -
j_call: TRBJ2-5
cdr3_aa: CASVRGTQYF
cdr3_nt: TGCGCCAGCGTGAGAGGGACCCAGTACTTC

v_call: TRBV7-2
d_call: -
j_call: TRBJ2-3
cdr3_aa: CASSPNAQEITDTQYF
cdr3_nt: TGTGCCAGCAGCCCGAACGCGCAGGAAATCACAGATACGCAGTATTTT

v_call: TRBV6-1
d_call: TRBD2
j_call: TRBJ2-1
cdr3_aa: CASSESTGGLGNEQFF
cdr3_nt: TGTGCCAGCAGTGAATCGACGGGGGGGCTCGGGAATGAGCAGTTCTTC

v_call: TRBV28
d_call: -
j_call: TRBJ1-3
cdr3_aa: CASSFSGNTIYF
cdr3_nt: TGTGCCAGCAGTTTTAGTGGAAACACCATATATTTT

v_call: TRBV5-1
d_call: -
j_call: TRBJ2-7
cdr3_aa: CASSSRPQEKRYEQYF
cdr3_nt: TGCGCCAGCAGCTCCAGGCCTCAGGAGAAGCGGTACGAGCAGTACTTC

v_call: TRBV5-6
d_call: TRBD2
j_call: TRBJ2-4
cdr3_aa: CASSRMVAGRDIQYF
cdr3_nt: TGTGCCAGCAGCCGGATGGTGGCAGGGAGGGACATTCAGTACTTC

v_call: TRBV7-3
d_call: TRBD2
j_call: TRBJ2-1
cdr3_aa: CASSLEGLAVTEQFF
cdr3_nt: TGTGCCAGCAGCTTAGAGGGACTAGCGGTAACTGAGCAGTTCTTC

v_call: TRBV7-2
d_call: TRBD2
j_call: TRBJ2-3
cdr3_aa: CASSFLLAGGRADTQYF
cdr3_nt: TGTGCCAGCAGTTTTCTCCTAGCGGGGGGGCGCGCAGATACGCAGTATTTT

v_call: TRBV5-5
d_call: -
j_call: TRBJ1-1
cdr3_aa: CASSRGLNTEDFF
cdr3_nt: TGTGCCAGCAGTCGGGGTCTGAACACTGAAGATTTCTTT

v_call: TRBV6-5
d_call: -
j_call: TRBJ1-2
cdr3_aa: CASSLTGLANYGYTF
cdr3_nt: TGTGCCAGCAGTTTAACAGGGTTGGCTAACTATGGCTACACCTTC

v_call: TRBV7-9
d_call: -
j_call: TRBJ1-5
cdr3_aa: CASSYAGGTNQPQHF
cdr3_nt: TGTGCCAGCAGCTACGCGGGAGGGACCAATCAGCCCCAGCATTTT

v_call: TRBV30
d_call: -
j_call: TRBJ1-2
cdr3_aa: CAWSVGHFSSYGYTF
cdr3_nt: TGTGCCTGGAGTGTAGGACATTTTTCGAGCTATGGCTACACCTTC